The sequence of this T cell receptor beta chain was determined in a study of vaccination and CD4 T cells after COVID-19. Of note for this clonotype: What it binds is not known.

An Oncomine TCR Beta short-read assay was used to sequence the DNA from cultured CD4+ T cells. Investigators isolated genomic DNA from cultured CD4+ T cells. TCRdb passed the PCR reads through MiXCR, listing each CDR3 protein once. In the table there are roughly 16,000 distinct CDR3 sequences, approximately 40% of which are singletons. Treatment noted: roughly 10-day PBMC culture with coronavirus spike peptide pools or control peptides (ViraFEST assay). The origin of this receptor is a human donor who had recovered from COVID-19. Material for sequencing was CD4+ T cells from blood, cultured in vitro.

The CDR3 loop reads CASSPRTGDFQETQYF. CDR3 coding DNA: TGTGCCAGCAGCCCCAGAACAGGGGACTTCCAAGAGACCCAGTACTTC. This chain joins TRBV7-6 and TRBJ2-5; TRBD1 might be the D (7 bases). V gave up 5 bases and J gave up 1 base, with 17 bases separating them. The CDR3 covers 16 residues. Germline CDR1 and CDR2: SGHVS and FNYEAQ.